This TCR beta chain is from a study of cytomegalovirus exposure and HLA in healthy donors. Across the whole study: Around 80 million unique TCRs from HLA-typed donors were held in an early data release.

Study observations and caveats: Later work found that TCR association rates differed between HLA loci; DRB1 had the most and HLA-C the fewest. Of the V segments, some could not be distinguished, including TRBV6-2 and TRBV6-3, and were excluded.

As concerns this clone: Its specificity is not known.

The study ran its PCR with 60 Vbeta and 13 Jbeta primers. The table came from immunoSEQ multiplex PCR; TCRdb's copy has only in-frame clones and leaves some out. Its table records about 100,000 clones. Germline V gene data show CDR1 as LNHNV and CDR2 as YYDKDF (reference sequence). After removal of 0 bases from V and 4 bases from J, the junction contained 8 bases not matched to a gene. The length of the CDR3 is 16 residues. Specimen: PBMCs. This receptor was identified in a man in his forties or fifties in good health and CMV-seronegative. The chain recombines TRBV15 with TRBJ2-5, with 7 bases that match TRBD2. CDR3 DNA: TGTGCCACCAGCAGAGATCTGGCGGGAGCATCAGAGACCCAGTACTTC. This translates into CATSRDLAGASETQYF.